A single sample gave rise to the 15 T cell receptor beta chains below, sequenced in a study of T cell responses to AZD1222 COVID-19 vaccine. TCRdb's copy holds only in-frame clones and misses some; the assay was immunoSEQ multiplex PCR. This sample has approximately 80,000 clones; approximately 83% occur once, and the top ten carry approximately 3.6%. The sample here was peripheral blood, taken 28 days after the second AZD1222 dose. Receptor source: an adult who received the AZD1222 COVID-19 vaccine.

The genes are TRBV12-3 or TRBV12-4 and TRBJ1-1, with D uncertain. The CDR3 consists of 12 residues. V lost 6 bases and J 0 bases, leaving 5 bases between the germline ends. In DNA, the CDR3 is TGTGCCAGCAGCGACATGAACACTGAAGCTTTCTTT. Translation: CASSDMNTEAFF.

The rearrangement uses TRBV5-1 and TRBJ2-3; 11 nucleotides align to TRBD2. Germline values: CDR1 SGHRS, CDR2 YFSETQ. The CDR3 is 16 residues long. V gave up 2 bases and J gave up 5 bases; unmatched junction bases: 7. The CDR3 DNA reads TGCGCCAGCAGCTTATCACTAGCGGGAGATAGAGATACGCAGTATTTT. It yields the protein CASSLSLAGDRDTQYF.

This clone is a singleton in its sample. The chain joins TRBV7-6 to TRBJ1-1; 10 bases map to TRBD1. Germline CDR1 reads SGHVS; CDR2 reads FNYEAQ. The J segment lost 1 base and the V segment lost 1 base, leaving 0 bases of the junction unmatched. This CDR3 contains 15 residues. The CDR3 loop reads CASSLGTGGNTEAFF. CDR3 nucleotides: TGTGCCAGCAGCTTAGGGACAGGGGGGAACACTGAAGCTTTCTTT.

J is TRBJ2-1 and V is TRBV24-1; 10 nucleotides line up with TRBD2. This CDR3 is 14 amino acids long. The trim removed 4 bases at V and 8 bases at J, leaving 4 bases unmatched. Germline lookup yields CDR1 KGHDR and CDR2 SFDVKD. The CDR3 loop reads CATSETSGLDEQFF. The DNA of the CDR3 is TGTGCCACCAGTGAGACTAGCGGGCTCGATGAGCAGTTCTTC.

This chain connects TRBV9 to TRBJ1-6; a weak D match, TRBD1 (5 bases). The CDR3 covers 17 residues. Trimming removed 0 bases from V and 1 base from J, with 11 bases in between. Germline V gives CDR1 SGDLS, CDR2 YYNGEE. CDR3 sequence (DNA): TGTGCCAGCAGCGTAGCTTTTGGGGGATCCTATAATTCACCCCTCCACTTT. Translated: CASSVAFGGSYNSPLHF.

This rearrangement joins TRBV28 to TRBJ1-6; the match to TRBD1 covers 7 bases. After removal of 8 bases from V and 7 bases from J, the junction contained 11 bases not matched to a gene. Germline V CDR1 and CDR2: MDHEN, SYDVKM. CDR3 length: 15 residues. The CDR3 sequence is CASSKAGQTNSPLHF. In DNA form, the CDR3 reads TGTGCCAGCTCGAAGGCGGGACAGACAAATTCACCCCTCCACTTT.

The chain has TRBV28 and TRBJ1-5; D unresolved. V lost 1 base to trimming and J lost 5 bases, with 3 bases between them. Germline assignment: CDR1 MDHEN and CDR2 SYDVKM. The CDR3 is 12 amino acids. CDR3 residues: CASSLSYQPQHF. CDR3 bases: TGTGCCAGCAGTTTATCTTATCAGCCCCAGCATTTT.

J is TRBJ1-5 and V is TRBV4-2; D gene uncertain. In germline, CDR1 is LGHNA, CDR2 YNFKEQ. The CDR3 loop spans 13 amino acids. V gave up 0 bases and J gave up 5 bases, with 5 bases separating them. CDR3 sequence reads: CASSQDGDQPQHF. The CDR3 DNA reads as TGTGCCAGCAGCCAAGATGGAGATCAGCCCCAGCATTTT.

The table lists this clone with a count of one. The CDR3 DNA reads as TGTGCCAGCAGCCGTCCGGGACTCCTTTTGTCCACCTACGAGCAGTACTTC. It translates to CASSRPGLLLSTYEQYF. This sequence joins TRBV28 and TRBJ2-7; maybe TRBD2 (6 bases). This CDR3 has 17 residues. Germline CDR1 MDHEN, CDR2 SYDVKM. Trimming pared 6 bases from V and 2 bases from J, leaving 23 bases between.

The chain recombines TRBV9 with TRBJ1-1; possibly TRBD1 for D (6 bases). V was cut by 0 bases and J by 6 bases, with 12 bases left in between. The germline V gene encodes CDR1 SGDLS and CDR2 YYNGEE. The CDR3 has 14 residues. The chain's CDR3 is CASSVGGGSAEAFF. CDR3 in DNA: TGTGCCAGCAGCGTAGGCGGGGGCAGCGCTGAAGCTTTCTTT.

By proportion, this clone is medium-sized. This rearrangement joins TRBV18 to TRBJ2-2; maybe TRBD1 (6 bases). The germline V gene encodes CDR1 KGHSH and CDR2 LQKENI. The germline V and J ends were trimmed by 6 bases and 6 bases, with 14 bases remaining between them. This CDR3 has 14 amino acids. In DNA form, the CDR3 reads TGTGCCAGCTCTCGAGTACAGGGATCCGGGGAGCTGTTTTTT. Residues: CASSRVQGSGELFF.

The chain employs TRBV27 and TRBJ2-1, with D possibly matching TRBD2 (5 bases). V was cut by 2 bases and J by 13 bases, with 15 bases left in between. This CDR3 region has 13 residues. Germline V gene lookup returns CDR1 MNHEY and CDR2 SMNVEV (reference sequence). CDR3 sequence reads: CASSLGIASIQFF. For the CDR3, the DNA is TGTGCCAGCAGTTTAGGGATAGCGTCGATCCAGTTCTTC.

This clone was counted only a few times. The chain couples TRBV2 to TRBJ1-2; no clear D gene. The CDR3 consists of 13 residues. Germline assignment: CDR1 SNHLY and CDR2 FYNNEI. The germline V and J ends were trimmed by 7 bases and 4 bases, with 13 bases remaining between them. CDR3 coding DNA: TGTGCCAGCAATCCTGCAGCTCGCTATGGCTACACCTTC. This codes for CASNPAARYGYTF.

This rearrangement joins TRBV2 to TRBJ2-2; TRBD1 matches at 7 bases. CDR3 length: 17 amino acids. Looked up from germline, CDR1 is SNHLY and CDR2 is FYNNEI. V gave up 6 bases and J gave up 5 bases; unmatched junction bases: 15. The CDR3 sequence is CASSPTGMDGGTGELFF. The CDR3 coding sequence is TGTGCCAGCAGCCCGACAGGGATGGACGGAGGTACCGGGGAGCTGTTTTTT.

The chain employs TRBV19 and TRBJ1-6; 7 bases line up with TRBD1. The CDR3 covers 15 residues. Looked up from germline, CDR1 is LNHDA and CDR2 is SQIVND (reference sequence). V dropped 7 bases and J dropped 5; count of bases not matched to a gene: 8. The CDR3 here is CASTRDSQNNSPLHF. The CDR3, as DNA: TGTGCCAGTACACGGGACAGTCAAAATAATTCACCCCTCCACTTT.